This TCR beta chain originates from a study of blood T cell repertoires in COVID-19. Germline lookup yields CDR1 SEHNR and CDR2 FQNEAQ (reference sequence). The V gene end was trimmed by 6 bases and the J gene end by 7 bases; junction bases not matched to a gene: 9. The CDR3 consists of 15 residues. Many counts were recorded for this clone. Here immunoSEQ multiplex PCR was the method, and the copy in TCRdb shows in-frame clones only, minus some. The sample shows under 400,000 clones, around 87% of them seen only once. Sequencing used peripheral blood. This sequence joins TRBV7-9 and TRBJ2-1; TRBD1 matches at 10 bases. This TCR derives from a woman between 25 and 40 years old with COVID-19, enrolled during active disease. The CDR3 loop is CASSLGQGISNEQFF. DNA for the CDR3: TGTGCCAGCAGTTTGGGACAGGGGATTTCTAATGAGCAGTTCTTC.